This TCR beta chain was identified in a study of T cell changes during pregnancy in multiple sclerosis. Germline assignment: CDR1 SEHNR and CDR2 FQNEAQ (reference sequence). V dropped 3 bases and J dropped 1; count of bases not matched to a gene: 10. CDR3 size: 18 residues. This clone was observed once. Only in-frame clones appear in the TCRdb table, and some are missing; sequencing was by immunoSEQ multiplex PCR. The data contain tens of thousands of clones, 85% to 95% of them seen just once; the ten biggest clones take up 0.2% to 0.3%. Sample: CD4+ T cells from peripheral blood mononuclear cells, taken in the second trimester of pregnancy. The V and J genes are TRBV7-9 and TRBJ1-5; 9 nucleotides match TRBD1. This receptor was taken from a female donor with multiple sclerosis, enrolled in a pregnancy study. Here the CDR3 DNA reads TGTGCCAGCAGCTTCGGACAGGGGATTCTTGTAAGCAATCAGCCCCAGCATTTT. Its translation: CASSFGQGILVSNQPQHF.